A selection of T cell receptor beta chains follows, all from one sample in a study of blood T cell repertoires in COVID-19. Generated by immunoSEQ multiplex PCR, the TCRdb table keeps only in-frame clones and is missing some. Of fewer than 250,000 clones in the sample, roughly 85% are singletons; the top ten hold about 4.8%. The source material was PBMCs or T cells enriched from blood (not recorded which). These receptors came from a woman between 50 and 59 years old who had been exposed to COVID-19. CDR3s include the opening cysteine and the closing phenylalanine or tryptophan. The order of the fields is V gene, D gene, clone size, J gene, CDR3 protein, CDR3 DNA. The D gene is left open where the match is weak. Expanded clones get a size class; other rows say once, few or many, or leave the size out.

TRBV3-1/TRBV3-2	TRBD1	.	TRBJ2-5	CASGTGGRGETQYF	TGTGCCAGCGGGACAGGGGGTCGGGGCGAGACCCAGTACTTC
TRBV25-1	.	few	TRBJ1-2	CASSELASQGGYTF	TGTGCCAGCAGTGAATTAGCATCACAAGGAGGCTACACCTTC
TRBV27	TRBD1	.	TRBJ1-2	CASSSPYRGGYTF	TGTGCCAGCAGTTCACCATACAGGGGAGGCTACACCTTC
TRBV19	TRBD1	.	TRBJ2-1	CASSMDRGRNEQFF	TGTGCCAGTAGTATGGACAGGGGGCGAAATGAGCAGTTCTTC
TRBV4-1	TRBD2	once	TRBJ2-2	CASSQAPGLAGGFRAGELFF	TGCGCCAGCAGCCAAGCCCCGGGACTAGCGGGGGGATTTAGAGCCGGGGAGCTGTTTTTT
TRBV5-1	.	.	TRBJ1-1	CASSGPTMNTEAFF	TGCGCCAGCAGCGGGCCCACCATGAACACTGAAGCTTTCTTT
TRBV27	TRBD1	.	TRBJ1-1	CASRAGQGELAEAFF	TGTGCCAGCAGGGCCGGACAGGGTGAACTGGCTGAAGCTTTCTTT
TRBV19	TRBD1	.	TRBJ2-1	CASSIDRGNEQFF	TGTGCCAGTAGTATTGACAGGGGTAATGAGCAGTTCTTC
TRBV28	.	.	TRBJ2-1	CASTFSNEQFF	TGTGCCAGCACCTTTAGCAATGAGCAGTTCTTC
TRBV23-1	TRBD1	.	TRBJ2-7	CASSLFRDRESSYEQYF	TGCGCCAGCAGCCTTTTCCGGGACAGGGAGAGCTCCTACGAGCAGTACTTC
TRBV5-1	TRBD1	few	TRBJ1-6	CASSREQGGNSPLHF	TGCGCCAGCAGCCGGGAACAGGGGGGCAATTCACCCCTCCACTTT
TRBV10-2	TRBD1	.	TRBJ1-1	CASRTGEVAEAFF	TGCGCCAGCAGGACAGGGGAAGTCGCTGAAGCTTTCTTT
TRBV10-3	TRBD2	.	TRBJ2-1	CAISAASGGAILNEQFF	TGTGCCATCAGTGCGGCTAGCGGGGGGGCCATTCTGAATGAGCAGTTCTTC
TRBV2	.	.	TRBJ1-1	CASRGSAGIPEAFF	TGTGCCAGCCGGGGGTCGGCGGGGATCCCTGAAGCTTTCTTT
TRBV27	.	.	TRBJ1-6	CASSLYAGASYNSPLHF	TGTGCCAGCAGTTTATATGCGGGGGCTTCCTATAATTCACCCCTCCACTTT
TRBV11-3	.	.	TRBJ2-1	CASSSMKRTGDEEQFF	TGTGCCAGCAGCTCCATGAAAAGGACCGGGGATGAGGAGCAGTTCTTC
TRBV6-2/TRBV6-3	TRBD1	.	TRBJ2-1	CASSQTGVGSNEQFF	TGTGCCAGCAGCCAAACAGGGGTGGGGTCCAATGAGCAGTTCTTC
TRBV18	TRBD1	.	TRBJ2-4	CASSPPTGGAKNIQYF	TGTGCCAGCTCACCACCGACAGGGGGAGCCAAAAACATTCAGTACTTC
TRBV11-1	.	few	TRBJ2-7	CASSLDRATHEQYF	TGTGCCAGCAGCTTAGACAGGGCGACCCACGAGCAGTACTTC
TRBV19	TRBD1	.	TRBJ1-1	CASTTGVEAFF	TGTGCCAGTACCACAGGGGTTGAAGCTTTCTTT
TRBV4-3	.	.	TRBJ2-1	CASSQVNGEQFF	TGCGCCAGCAGCCAAGTTAACGGGGAGCAGTTCTTC
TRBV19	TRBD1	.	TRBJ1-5	CASSLPGQVNQPQHF	TGTGCCAGTAGTCTACCGGGACAGGTAAATCAGCCCCAGCATTTT
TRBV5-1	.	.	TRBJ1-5	CASSPLQDQPQHF	TGCGCCAGCAGCCCCTTACAAGATCAGCCCCAGCATTTT
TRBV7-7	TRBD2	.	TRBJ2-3	CASSRGGPDTQYF	TGTGCCAGCAGCCGGGGGGGCCCAGATACGCAGTATTTT
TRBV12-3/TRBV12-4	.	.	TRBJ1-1	CASSLQGSTEAFF	TGTGCCAGCAGCCTCCAGGGAAGCACTGAAGCTTTCTTT
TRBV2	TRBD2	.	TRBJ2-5	CASSEAPRGAEETQYF	TGTGCCAGCAGTGAGGCACCGCGGGGGGCCGAGGAGACCCAGTACTTC
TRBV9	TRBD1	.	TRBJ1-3	CASRTGLMGNTIYF	TGTGCCAGCCGGACAGGCCTCATGGGAAACACCATATATTTT
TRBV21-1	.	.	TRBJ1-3	CASIPLDRGTGNTIYF	TGTGCCAGCATCCCCCTCGACAGGGGGACTGGAAACACCATATATTTT